A single TCR beta chain is shown here with its context. This clone's antigen is unknown. Per-base quality was not reported, and no clone a single base away is much larger than it. In light of the paper, this sample's time point label describes: approximately 11 months on ibrutinib. Around 2 micrograms of genomic DNA were extracted from cryopreserved PBMCs for TCR beta library preparation. Longitudinal blood samples from CLL patients on ibrutinib monotherapy were analyzed using high-throughput TCR beta sequencing. The patients took part in an open-label, single-center phase 2 trial of ibrutinib monotherapy. A MiSeq instrument was used for deep resolution sequencing, which targeted depths ranging from 1 in 1 million up to 1 in 200,000 T cells, with coverage averaging 10x for each clonotype. The immunoSEQ hsTCRB Kit was used to generate the TCR beta libraries. On the authors' methods: ImmunoSEQ Data Assistant and ImmunoSEQ Analyzer were used for data analysis, and V, D and J genes were assigned according to IMGT definitions. Clonality, with values ranging from 0 to 1, was calculated as one minus the normalized Shannon entropy of productive rearrangement frequencies. Only overrepresented clonotypes making up at least 0.05% of each patient's repertoire were included in the public clonotype analysis. Some twelve age-matched healthy donor repertoires from immuneACCESS were used as controls for clonality. Drawn from immuneACCESS, this table holds only the in-frame rearrangements with V and J called that TCRdb kept. Clones are partly lost; checked studies trace under half to an unresolved V gene and leave the rest unexplained. That table is the source of V, J and clone size, and D and trimming were worked out from the DNA. The sample table lists 68,000 or so clones, approximately 71% of them with a count of one. The top ten hold approximately 5% of the sample.

These data come from a study of cytotoxic CD8 clonotypes in ibrutinib-treated CLL (dated by TCRdb to about 2021). In the study overall: In this cohort, 15 patients were treatment-naive and some 10 were relapsed/refractory, while some 18 had unmutated IGHV. Of the 86 people in the trial, about two dozen had longitudinal samples available. The response samples were drawn at a median of approximately twelve months into treatment, with a range of about 6 to 36 months. All remission and progressive disease samples were collected while patients were still receiving ibrutinib. An average of roughly 270,000 productive templates and some 100,000 productive rearrangements was obtained per sample. Cryopreserved peripheral blood mononuclear cells were collected before treatment, at response, and at either disease progression or sustained remission. Responses were partial in some 24 patients and complete in 2; after median around 72 months follow-up, some 15 stayed in remission and some twelve progressed.

Including cysteine and phenylalanine, the CDR3 has 17 amino acids. The entry retains the CDR3 DNA only, 51 bases that are in frame from base 1. CDR1 and CDR2, per the germline V gene, are LGHNT and FRNRAP. Trimming takes 1 base off V and 2 bases off J; junction bases not matched to a gene: 9. Paper-wide results and their limitations: At ibrutinib response clonality went up, during sustained remission it held steady, and at progression it dropped back toward baseline. Sustained-remission and progressing patients did not have matched sampling times, and lymph node repertoires were not examined. Public clonotypes were rare and either shrank or stayed stable during treatment, and the rise in clonality at ibrutinib response reflected expansion of private clonotypes. Baseline clonality was found to be higher than that of age-matched healthy donors and was strongly correlated with circulating CD8+ T-cell counts.

The clonotype originates from a human donor with chronic lymphocytic leukemia. This chain joins TRBV12-5 to TRBJ2-7, and 9 junction bases match TRBD1. This specimen consisted of PBMCs, obtained after 12 months of ibrutinib treatment. The CDR3 loop reads CASGLASGTGTTYEQYF. The DNA sequence is given as TGTGCTAGTGGTTTGGCCTCGGGGACAGGGACGACCTACGAGCAGTACTTC.